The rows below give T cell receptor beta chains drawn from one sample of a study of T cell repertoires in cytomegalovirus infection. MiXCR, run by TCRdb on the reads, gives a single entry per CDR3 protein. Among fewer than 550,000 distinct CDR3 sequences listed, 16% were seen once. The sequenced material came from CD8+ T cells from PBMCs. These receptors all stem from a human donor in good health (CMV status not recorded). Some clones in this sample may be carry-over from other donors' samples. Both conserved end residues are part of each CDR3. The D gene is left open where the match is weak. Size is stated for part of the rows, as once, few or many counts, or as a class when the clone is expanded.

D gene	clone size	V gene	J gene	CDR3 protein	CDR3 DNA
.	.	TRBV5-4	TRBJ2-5	CASSLARAPQETQYF	TGTGCCAGCAGCTTGGCGCGGGCACCTCAAGAGACCCAGTACTTC
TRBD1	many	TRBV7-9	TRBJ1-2	CASSLVEGARGYTF	TGTGCCAGCAGCTTAGTGGAGGGGGCGCGTGGCTACACCTTC
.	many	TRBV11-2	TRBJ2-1	CASSLVRGPTYNEQFF	TGTGCCAGCAGCTTAGTCCGAGGGCCCACCTACAATGAGCAGTTCTTC
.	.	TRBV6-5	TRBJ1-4	CASSYSWSATNEKLFF	TGTGCCAGCAGTTACTCGTGGTCCGCAACTAATGAAAAACTGTTTTTT
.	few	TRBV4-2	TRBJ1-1	CASSQGDTNTEAFF	TGTGCCAGCAGCCAAGGAGACACCAACACTGAAGCTTTCTTT
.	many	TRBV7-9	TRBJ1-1	CASSARARNTEAFF	TGTGCCAGCAGCGCCCGCGCCCGGAACACTGAAGCTTTCTTT
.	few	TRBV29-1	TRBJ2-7	CSVLWYSYEQYF	TGCAGCGTCCTTTGGTACAGCTACGAGCAGTACTTC
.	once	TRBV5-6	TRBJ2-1	CASSFTNRQNEQFF	TGTGCCAGCAGCTTTACTAACAGACAAAATGAGCAGTTCTTC
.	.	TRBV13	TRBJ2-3	CASSLSLENTQYF	TGTGCCAGCAGCCTGAGTTTGGAGAATACGCAGTATTTT
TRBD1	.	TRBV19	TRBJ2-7	CASSMTGPPAYEQYF	TGTGCCAGTAGTATGACAGGGCCCCCCGCCTACGAGCAGTACTTC
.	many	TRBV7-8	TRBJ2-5	CASSPGTDQETQYF	TGTGCCAGCAGCCCGGGGACGGACCAAGAGACCCAGTACTTC
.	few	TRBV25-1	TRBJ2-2	CASSEIDIGELFF	TGTGCCAGCAGTGAAATCGACATCGGGGAGCTGTTTTTT
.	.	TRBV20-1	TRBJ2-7	CSARVLGAYEQYF	TGCAGTGCTAGGGTCTTGGGGGCTTACGAGCAGTACTTC
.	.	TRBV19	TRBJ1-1	CASKPHGAEAFF	TGTGCCAGTAAACCGCACGGGGCTGAAGCTTTCTTT
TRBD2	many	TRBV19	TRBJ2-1	CASSIAFASGHYNEQFF	TGTGCCAGTAGTATAGCTTTTGCTAGCGGACACTACAATGAGCAGTTCTTC
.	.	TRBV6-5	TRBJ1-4	CASSRGGDYEKLFF	TGTGCCAGCAGCCGGGGTGGAGATTATGAAAAACTGTTTTTT
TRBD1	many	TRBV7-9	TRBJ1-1	CASSGTGDTEAFF	TGTGCCAGCAGCGGGACAGGGGACACTGAAGCTTTCTTT
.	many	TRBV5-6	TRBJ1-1	CASSLGSGAEAFF	TGTGCCAGCAGCTTGGGGTCCGGGGCTGAAGCTTTCTTT
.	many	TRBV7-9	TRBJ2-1	CASNPQTGTYNEQFF	TGTGCCAGCAACCCCCAGACAGGAACCTACAATGAGCAGTTCTTC
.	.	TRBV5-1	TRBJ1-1	CASSLVGYLPVNTEAFF	TGCGCCAGCAGCTTGGTGGGATACTTGCCGGTGAACACTGAAGCTTTCTTT
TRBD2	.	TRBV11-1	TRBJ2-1	CASSLNRRGGYNEQFF	TGTGCCAGCAGCTTAAACCGTCGGGGGGGGTACAATGAGCAGTTCTTC
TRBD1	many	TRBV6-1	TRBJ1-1	CASTPDRGGTEAFF	TGTGCCAGCACTCCGGACAGGGGAGGCACTGAAGCTTTCTTT
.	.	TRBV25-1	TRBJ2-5	CASSEFQLGETQYF	TGTGCCAGCAGTGAATTCCAGCTGGGAGAGACCCAGTACTTC
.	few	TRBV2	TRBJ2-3	CASRERTDTQYF	TGTGCCAGCAGGGAGCGGACAGATACGCAGTATTTT
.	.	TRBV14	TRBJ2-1	CASSQRDPGIQDEQFF	TGTGCCAGCAGCCAACGAGATCCGGGGATCCAGGATGAGCAGTTCTTC
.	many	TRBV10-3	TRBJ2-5	CAISDRGEEETQYF	TGTGCCATCAGTGATCGAGGGGAGGAAGAGACCCAGTACTTC
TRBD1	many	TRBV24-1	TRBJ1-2	CATSGGDSAYGYTF	TGTGCCACCAGTGGAGGGGACAGTGCCTATGGCTACACCTTC
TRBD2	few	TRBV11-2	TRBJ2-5	CASSSPLASLTQETQYF	TGTGCCAGCAGCTCTCCACTAGCGAGTTTGACCCAAGAGACCCAGTACTTC
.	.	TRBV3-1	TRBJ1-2	CASSQDSRGSTTYGYTF	TGTGCCAGCAGCCAGGATTCCCGAGGCAGCACCACCTATGGCTACACCTTC
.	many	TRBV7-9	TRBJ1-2	CASSSFDAWANYGYTF	TGTGCCAGCAGCTCTTTTGACGCCTGGGCTAACTATGGCTACACCTTC
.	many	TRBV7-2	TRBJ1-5	CASSLVPVVPNQPQHF	TGTGCCAGCAGCTTAGTTCCCGTAGTCCCCAATCAGCCCCAGCATTTT
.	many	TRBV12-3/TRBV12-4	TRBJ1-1	CASSLGWTVNTEAFF	TGTGCCAGCAGTTTAGGGTGGACAGTGAACACTGAAGCTTTCTTT
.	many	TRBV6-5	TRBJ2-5	CASSYSGGTAYETQYF	TGTGCCAGCAGTTACTCAGGGGGGACAGCATATGAGACCCAGTACTTC
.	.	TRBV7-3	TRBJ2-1	CASSLDRRNEQFF	TGTGCCAGCAGCTTAGATCGGCGGAATGAGCAGTTCTTC